This T cell receptor (beta chain) emerged from a study of radiation and T cells in renal cell carcinoma. Background on the study: Nephrectomy followed 15 Gy stereotactic body radiation by 4 weeks. Overall study findings and caveats: Pretreatment tumor biopsies were lacking, so baseline clonotypes are unknown. In blood, top tumor clones expanded by 2 weeks, shrinking by 4.

This table comes from immunoSEQ multiplex PCR, and its TCRdb copy is limited to in-frame clones, with some not included. Of 100,000 to 150,000 clones listed, approximately 80% are singletons. CDR3 length: 13 residues. The germline gives CDR1 GTSNPN, CDR2 SVGIG (reference sequence). Trimming stripped 5 bases from V and 5 bases from J, with 13 bases between. The time point is: baseline pretreatment blood. Treatment given: 15 Gy SBRT to primary tumor, nephrectomy 4 weeks later. The sample holds one count of this clone. The antigen is undetermined. The receptor comes from a woman aged 60-75 years with renal cell carcinoma. Material: blood, obtained from a patient whose treatment included radiotherapy and nephrectomy. This rearrangement joins TRBV30 to TRBJ1-5; no clear D. The CDR3 region has the DNA TGTGCCTGGGCGCCAAGCGCGGATCAGCCCCAGCATTTT. It encodes CAWAPSADQPQHF.